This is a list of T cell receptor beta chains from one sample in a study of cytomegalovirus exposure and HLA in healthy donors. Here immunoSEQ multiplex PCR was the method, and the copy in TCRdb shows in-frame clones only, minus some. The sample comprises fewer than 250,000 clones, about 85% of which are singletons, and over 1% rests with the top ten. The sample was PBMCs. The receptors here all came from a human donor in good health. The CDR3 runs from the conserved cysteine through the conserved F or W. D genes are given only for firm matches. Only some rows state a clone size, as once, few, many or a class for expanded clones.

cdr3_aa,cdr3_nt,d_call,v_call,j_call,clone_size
CAGRKQGYNEQFF,TGTGCCGGCAGGAAACAGGGGTACAATGAGCAGTTCTTC,TRBD1,TRBV6-1,TRBJ2-1,NA
CASSPQAETQYF,TGTGCCAGCTCACCGCAAGCAGAGACCCAGTACTTC,NA,TRBV18,TRBJ2-5,NA
CASSSGGRYGYTF,TGTGCCAGCAGTTCGGGGGGGAGGTATGGCTACACCTTC,NA,TRBV2,TRBJ1-2,NA
CASSLELAKNIQYF,TGTGCCAGCAGCTTAGAACTAGCCAAAAACATTCAGTACTTC,NA,TRBV7-8,TRBJ2-4,NA
CASSVPVGGNSYEQYF,TGTGCCAGCAGTGTCCCCGTAGGGGGTAACTCCTACGAGCAGTACTTC,NA,TRBV2,TRBJ2-7,NA
CASSPPVGQGVYTEAFF,TGTGCCAGCTCACCACCAGTAGGCCAGGGGGTGTACACTGAAGCTTTCTTT,TRBD1,TRBV18,TRBJ1-1,NA
CASSLGLASIGKVFYEQYF,TGCGCCAGCAGCTTGGGTCTAGCTAGTATAGGTAAGGTCTTTTACGAGCAGTACTTC,NA,TRBV5-1,TRBJ2-7,NA
CASSRGQGYEQYF,TGCGCCAGCAGTAGGGGACAGGGGTACGAGCAGTACTTC,TRBD1,TRBV10-2,TRBJ2-7,NA
CASSFSSESYNEQFF,TGTGCCAGCAGTTTCTCCAGCGAGTCCTACAATGAGCAGTTCTTC,NA,TRBV28,TRBJ2-1,NA
CASSPPGSGSWFEQFF,TGTGCCAGCAGCCCCCCAGGTAGCGGGAGCTGGTTTGAGCAGTTCTTC,TRBD2,TRBV27,TRBJ2-1,NA
CASSQEGTRNEQFF,TGTGCCAGCAGCCAAGAGGGGACTAGAAATGAGCAGTTCTTC,TRBD2,TRBV4-2,TRBJ2-1,few
CASRNRGSSYEQYF,TGTGCCAGTAGGAATCGTGGTAGCAGCTACGAGCAGTACTTC,NA,TRBV19,TRBJ2-7,NA
CASSGVRNSGAFGETQYF,TGTGCCAGTAGTGGGGTCCGGAATAGCGGGGCCTTCGGAGAGACCCAGTACTTC,TRBD2,TRBV19,TRBJ2-5,NA
CASSDLRGGYTF,TGTGCCAGCAGCGATTTACGAGGAGGCTACACCTTC,NA,TRBV7-9,TRBJ1-2,NA